The sample holds a few counts of the clone carrying this T cell receptor beta chain. The data are from a study of blood T cell repertoires in COVID-19. Whole-study context: Collection of acute and convalescent COVID-19 samples took place in the United States, Italy and Spain. The cDNA or gDNA used as material had been derived from T cells, B-cell-depleted T cells, or PBMCs.

The germline V gene has CDR1 SGHNT and CDR2 YYREEE (reference sequence). This CDR3 contains 14 residues. Trimming removed 5 bases from V and 2 bases from J, with 13 bases in between. Original processing methods: Amplification from reference gene primers served as the basis for estimated nucleated cell counts. Assay used: immunoSEQ multiplex PCR; TCRdb lists only in-frame clones, some missing. For V, J and clone size, that table is used; D and trimming come from the DNA. The sample lists just under 60,000 clones; approximately 78% were seen once. The receptor's source is a man at least 80 years old with acute or convalescent COVID-19. The chain carries TRBV5-4 and TRBJ1-2, with D unclear. The sample taken for sequencing was peripheral blood. The DNA of the CDR3 is TGTGCCAGCAGGAAGATGACAACAAACTATGGCTACACCTTC. Protein product: CASRKMTTNYGYTF.